Here is one T cell receptor beta chain with its context. Trimming took 4 bases from V and 5 from J; bases not matched to a gene: 8. Germline loops: CDR1 SGHTA, CDR2 FQGNSA. The CDR3 consists of 15 residues. This sample stems from a study of blood T cell repertoires in COVID-19. Study as a whole: Samples came from the United States, Italy and Spain, spanning acute and convalescent COVID-19. PBMCs, B-cell-depleted T cells, or T cells were the source of the cDNA or gDNA that made up the material.

The authors' processing: Quantification of nucleated cells was approximated via reference gene primer amplification. Sequencing was performed with immunoSEQ multiplex PCR; in TCRdb, only in-frame clones are kept and a portion is missing. V and J calls and clone size are as listed in that table; D and trimming were resolved from the DNA. The sample consists of 300,000 to 400,000 clones, approximately 89% of them appearing once. The sequence was collected from a woman aged 45-59 years who had recovered from COVID-19. This chain connects TRBV7-2 to TRBJ1-5; 7 nucleotides match TRBD1. The sample comprised peripheral blood. The CDR3 sequence is CASSSEGRGYQPQHF. The CDR3 region has the DNA TGTGCCAGCAGCTCGGAGGGCAGGGGGTATCAGCCCCAGCATTTT. Full variable domain (missing parts from reference TRBV7-2 and TRBJ1-5): GAGVSQSPSNKVTEKGKDVELRCDPISGHTALYWYRQSLGQGLEFLIYFQGNSAPDKSGLPSDRFSAERTGGSVSTLTIQRTQQEDSAVYLCASSSEGRGYQPQHFGDGTRLSIL.